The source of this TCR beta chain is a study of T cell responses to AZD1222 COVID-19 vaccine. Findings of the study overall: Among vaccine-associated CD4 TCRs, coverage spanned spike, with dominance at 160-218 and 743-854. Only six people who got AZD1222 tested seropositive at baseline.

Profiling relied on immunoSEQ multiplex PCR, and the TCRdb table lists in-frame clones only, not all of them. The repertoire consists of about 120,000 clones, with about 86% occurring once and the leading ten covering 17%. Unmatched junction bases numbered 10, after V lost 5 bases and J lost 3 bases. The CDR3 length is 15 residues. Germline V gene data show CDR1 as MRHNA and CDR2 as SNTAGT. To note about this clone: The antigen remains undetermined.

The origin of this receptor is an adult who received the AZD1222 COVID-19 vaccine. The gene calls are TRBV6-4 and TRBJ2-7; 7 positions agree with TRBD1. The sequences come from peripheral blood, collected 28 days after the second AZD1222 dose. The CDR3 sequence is CASSPPPGQSYEQYF. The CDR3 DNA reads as TGTGCCAGCAGTCCCCCTCCGGGACAGAGCTACGAGCAGTACTTC.